This entry concerns a single T cell receptor beta chain. Its antigen is unknown. TCRdb keeps only in-frame clones here, not all; method: immunoSEQ multiplex PCR. The data contain 160,000 or so clones, approximately 90% of them singletons. These data originate in a study of T cell responses to AZD1222 COVID-19 vaccine. Study summary: Samples with a second dose at about 4 or about 12 weeks were pooled together. Regarding the study as a whole: Of the AZD1222 recipients, only five to seven were seropositive at baseline. Repertoires were obtained only post-peak T cell response. Vaccine-related CD4 TCRs covered spike, predominating at 160-218 and 743-854.

Unmatched junction bases numbered 3, after V lost 2 bases and J lost 2 bases. This CDR3 spans 15 amino acids. Germline CDR1 reads MDHEN; CDR2 reads SYDVKM. The sample consisted of peripheral blood, taken on day 0 of AZD1222 vaccination. The TCR was taken from an adult in good health. This chain connects TRBV28 to TRBJ1-5; 7 nucleotides match TRBD1. CDR3 sequence reads: CASSLPTGGNQPQHF. In nucleotides, the CDR3 is TGTGCCAGCAGTTTACCCACAGGGGGCAATCAGCCCCAGCATTTT. Filled out from reference TRBV28 and TRBJ1-5, the complete variable domain reads DVKVTQSSRYLVKRTGEKVFLECVQDMDHENMFWYRQDPGLGLRLIYFSYDVKMKEKGDIPEGYSVSREKKERFSLILESASTNQTSMYLCASSLPTGGNQPQHFGDGTRLSIL.